The 30 T cell receptor beta chains reported below all come from one sample, sequenced in a study of T cells in Graves' hyperthyroidism and ophthalmopathy. Template material for amplifying TCR beta CDR3 regions consisted of RNA transcripts. When the TCR CDR3 underwent first-round RT-PCR, the HTBI primer set was used. Via MiXCR, TCRdb re-called the multiplex PCR reads, giving one row per CDR3 protein. Of roughly 380,000 distinct CDR3 sequences listed, approximately 19% are singletons. The source material was blood. The receptors derive from a woman aged 18 to 35 with Graves' hyperthyroidism.

This clonotype was seen many times. The chain employs TRBV20-1 and TRBJ2-7; TRBD2 matches 11 bases. From germline, CDR1 is DFQATT and CDR2 SNEGSKA (reference sequence). This CDR3 is built from 16 residues. V shed 3 bases, J shed 2 bases, and the junction held 9 bases outside the gene matches. CDR3 sequence reads: CSASPPTSGVPYEQYF. The CDR3 region has the DNA TGCAGTGCTAGCCCTCCGACTAGCGGGGTGCCCTACGAGCAGTACTTC.

The CDR3 sequence is CASSYIRTGLDQPQHF. DNA for the CDR3: TGTGCCAGCAGTTACATCCGGACAGGCTTGGATCAGCCCCAGCATTTT. This chain connects TRBV6-5 to TRBJ1-5; TRBD1 matches at 7 bases. V gave up 2 bases and J gave up 5 bases; unmatched junction bases: 9. The CDR3 runs to 16 residues. Germline CDR1 is MNHEY and CDR2 is SVGAGI.

Of note for this clonotype: At one boundary the junction diverges from the germline segment, which might be a read error. The J gene is TRBJ2-5, the V gene TRBV20-1; a weak D match, TRBD2 (7 bases). Germline values: CDR1 DFQATT, CDR2 SNEGSKA (reference sequence). The length of the CDR3 is 18 residues. The DNA of the CDR3 is TGCAGTGCTAGAGATTTTAAGGGGGGGTCTCGGTCTCGGGAGACCCAGCACTTC. Translating gives CSARDFKGGSRSRETQHF.

A few counts support this clonotype. V and J are TRBV11-2 and TRBJ2-4, with 9 nucleotides matching TRBD1. The trim removed 1 base at V and 11 bases at J, leaving 0 bases unmatched. This CDR3 region has 12 residues. Germline lookup yields CDR1 SGHAT and CDR2 FQNNGV. The CDR3 DNA follows: TGTGCCAGCAGCTTAGGGGACAGGGTTCAGTACTTC. It encodes CASSLGDRVQYF.

This chain uses TRBV28 with TRBJ2-4, with D perhaps TRBD2 (5 bases). Germline V CDR1 and CDR2: MDHEN, SYDVKM. The CDR3 contains 14 residues. V shed 2 bases and J shed 6 bases, with 11 bases lying between them. CDR3 loop: CASSLEAEGNIQYF. Here the CDR3 DNA reads TGTGCCAGCAGTTTAGAGGCCGAGGGAAACATTCAGTACTTC.

The genes are TRBV4-1 and TRBJ1-5, with TRBD1 matching over 8 bases. The CDR3 has 18 residues. CDR1 is MGHRA and CDR2 is YSYEKL in the germline V gene. V lost 4 bases and J lost 4; bases outside the gene matches: 15. The CDR3, as DNA: TGCGCCAGCAGCCGCATCAAGACGACGACAGGGGTAAATCAGCCCCAGCATTTT. This sequence encodes CASSRIKTTTGVNQPQHF.

This clonotype was seen ten or more times. This could be a read error, since a much larger clone is one nucleotide away. The chain is built from TRBV6-1 and TRBJ2-2, with TRBD2 identical over 7 bases. Germline CDR1 reads MNHNS; CDR2 reads SASEGT. This CDR3 is built from 13 residues. DNA of the CDR3: TGTGCCGGCAGTGCGGGAGAGTCCGGGGAGCTGTTTTTT. It codes for CAGSAGESGELFF.

The sample holds one count of this clonotype. The V and J genes are TRBV7-2 and TRBJ2-7; 8 positions match TRBD2. Germline V lookup: CDR1 SGHTA, CDR2 FQGNSA. With 2 bases clipped from V and 5 bases from J, the junction kept 8 bases outside the gene matches. There are 15 residues in the CDR3. CDR3 sequence (DNA): TGTGCCAGCAGCTTAAGGGCGGGGGGTCTTGACGAGCAGTACTTC. Translating it yields CASSLRAGGLDEQYF. The whole variable domain, filled in from reference TRBV7-2 and TRBJ2-7, reads GAGVSQSPSNKVTEKGKDVELRCDPISGHTALYWYRQSLGQGLEFLIYFQGNSAPDKSGLPSDRFSAERTGGSVSTLTIQRTQQEDSAVYLCASSLRAGGLDEQYFGPGTRLTVT.

This chain connects TRBV6-5 to TRBJ1-2, with a possible D match to TRBD1 (5 bases). Germline V lookup: CDR1 MNHEY, CDR2 SVGAGI. V was cut by 2 bases and J by 7 bases, with 14 bases left in between. The CDR3 runs to 14 residues. The CDR3 reads CASSYGAGWRGYTF. For the CDR3, the DNA is TGTGCCAGCAGTTACGGTGCAGGGTGGCGTGGCTACACCTTC.

This clonotype has ten or more counts. The chain couples TRBV18 to TRBJ2-5; D is uncertain. V was clipped by 4 bases and J by 1 base, with 7 bases between them. The germline V gene encodes CDR1 KGHSH and CDR2 LQKENI. The length of the CDR3 is 13 residues. Written as DNA, the CDR3 is TGTGCCAGCTCACTATCCACCCAAGAGACCCAGTACTTC. Its translation: CASSLSTQETQYF.

This clonotype was detected many times. This sequence joins TRBV7-3 and TRBJ2-7; TRBD1 agrees at 10 bases. The ends lost 0 bases at V and 3 bases at J; junction bases unmatched: 5. The CDR3 runs 16 residues. Looked up from germline, CDR1 is SGHTA and CDR2 is FQGTGA. This CDR3 reads CASSLTGQGGVYEQYF. CDR3 in DNA: TGTGCCAGCAGCTTAACCGGACAGGGGGGCGTCTACGAGCAGTACTTC.

The J gene is TRBJ2-5, the V gene TRBV6-2 or TRBV6-3; D might be TRBD2 (6 bases). The ends were cut back, 7 bases at V and 2 bases at J, with 23 bases in the middle. The CDR3 extends over 17 amino acids. Germline V gives CDR1 MNHEY, CDR2 SVGEGT. CDR3 nucleotide sequence: TGTGCCAGCATCGGCCGGGACTTCTTACTACGTCAAGAGACCCAGTACTTC. Encoded protein: CASIGRDFLLRQETQYF.

This clonotype came up many times. The chain carries TRBV24-1 and TRBJ1-3, with a weak D call TRBD1 (6 bases). This CDR3 has 13 residues. Germline V gives CDR1 KGHDR, CDR2 SFDVKD. Trimming shortened V by 8 bases and J by 7 bases, and 14 bases separated the two germline ends. CDR3: CATTSGAGNTIYF. The CDR3 nucleotides read TGTGCCACCACCTCGGGGGCCGGGAACACCATATATTTT.

This clonotype was detected ten times or more. V is TRBV12-3 or TRBV12-4 and J is TRBJ1-2; possibly TRBD1 for D (5 bases). V was shortened by 3 bases and J by 7 bases, with 12 bases between the two germline ends. The CDR3 is 13 residues long. The DNA for the CDR3 is TGTGCCAGCAGTTTCTCGCAGGGAGGTGGCTACACCTTC. This sequence encodes CASSFSQGGGYTF.

This sequence joins TRBV19 and TRBJ1-2; D remains ambiguous. Looked up from germline, CDR1 is LNHDA and CDR2 is SQIVND (reference sequence). V was trimmed by 3 bases and J by 8 bases, leaving 16 bases between them. This CDR3 is built from 14 residues. Here the CDR3 DNA reads TGTGCCAGTAGTATTGGAAGGCGTGATTACGGCTACACCTTC. Its protein is CASSIGRRDYGYTF.

This clonotype has a count of ten or more. The chain links TRBV12-3 or TRBV12-4 to TRBJ2-7; D is perhaps TRBD2 (6 bases). V lost 1 base, J lost 2 bases, and 12 bases lay in between. The length of the CDR3 is 15 residues. The CDR3 sequence: CASSLGFRETYEQYF. The CDR3 DNA reads TGTGCCAGCAGTTTAGGATTCCGGGAGACCTACGAGCAGTACTTC.

This rearrangement joins TRBV11-2 to TRBJ2-2; D is ambiguous. The germline V gene has CDR1 SGHAT and CDR2 FQNNGV. Trimming cost V 3 bases and J 9 bases, with 5 bases left between them. The CDR3 has 11 residues. CDR3 bases: TGTGCCAGCAGCTTCGCCCGGGAGCTGTTTTTT. This gives the protein CASSFARELFF.

This clonotype was observed many times. The chain recombines TRBV12-5 with TRBJ1-2; TRBD1 matches 8 bases. The germline gives CDR1 LGHNT, CDR2 FRNRAP. CDR3 length: 18 amino acids. V shed 1 base and J 4 bases; nucleotides not matched to a gene: 14. The CDR3 protein is CASGLGPGQALTPYGYTF. CDR3 nucleotides: TGTGCTAGTGGTTTGGGACCGGGACAGGCTCTAACACCCTATGGCTACACCTTC.

This clonotype came up many times. The rearrangement uses TRBV2 and TRBJ2-7, with D perhaps TRBD1 or TRBD2 (5 bases each). The CDR3 totals 16 residues. Trimming pared 6 bases from V and 4 bases from J, leaving 22 bases between. Germline loops: CDR1 SNHLY, CDR2 FYNNEI. CDR3 protein: CASSEITGTGSYEQYF. DNA of the CDR3: TGTGCCAGCAGCGAAATTACCGGGACGGGGTCGTACGAGCAGTACTTC.

The J gene is TRBJ1-1, the V gene TRBV12-3 or TRBV12-4; D perhaps matches TRBD1 (5 bases). V shed 2 bases and J shed 5 bases, with 12 bases lying between them. The CDR3 is made up of 14 amino acids. In nucleotides, the CDR3 is TGTGCCAGCAGTTTATCTGGGGGTAGGACTGAAGCTTTCTTT. Amino acid sequence: CASSLSGGRTEAFF.

The genes are TRBV19 and TRBJ2-5; D is undetermined. From germline, CDR1 is LNHDA and CDR2 SQIVND (reference sequence). The CDR3 sequence is 15 residues long. V lost 5 bases to trimming and J lost 1 base, with 14 bases between them. The CDR3 nucleotides are TGTGCCAGTAGTTATAACCATGGATTCCAAGAGACCCAGTACTTC. Translating gives CASSYNHGFQETQYF.

This clonotype was seen many times. Sequence at one end of the junction differs from germline and may be a read error. The gene calls are TRBV6-1 and TRBJ1-3; D unclear. This CDR3 contains 15 residues. CDR1 and CDR2 from the germline V gene are MNHNS and SASEGT. As DNA, the CDR3 is TGTGCCAGCAGTGTTGACTTGAGCCCTGGAAGCACCATATATTTT. Its protein is CASSVDLSPGSTIYF.

To note about this clonotype: A clone one base away is much larger, so this may be a read error. The V call is TRBV28, the J call TRBJ2-5; D possibly matches TRBD1 or TRBD2 (6 bases each). V lost 10 bases to trimming and J lost 5 bases, with 23 bases between them. The CDR3 is 15 residues long. CDR1 is MDHEN, CDR2 SYDVKM, per germline. The CDR3, as DNA: TGTGCCATCACCCTAGGAGGGGGTAACGGGGAGACCCAGTACTTC. Translation: CAITLGGGNGETQYF.

This clonotype has ten or more counts. V and J are TRBV11-2 and TRBJ2-2; 7 positions agree with TRBD1. J was trimmed by 2 bases and V by 4 bases; bases with no gene match: 7. From germline, CDR1 is SGHAT and CDR2 FQNNGV. This CDR3 contains 16 residues. CDR3 bases: TGTGCCAGCAGCTCCAGGACAGGTCGCAACACCGGGGAGCTGTTTTTT. Amino acid sequence: CASSSRTGRNTGELFF.

This clonotype was counted at least ten times. The chain combines TRBV6-5 with TRBJ1-2; no clear D. In germline, CDR1 is MNHEY, CDR2 SVGAGI. Trimming stripped 3 bases from V and 5 bases from J, with 16 bases between. This CDR3 is 15 amino acids long. CDR3 region: CASSYPRGNTYGYTF. The DNA for the CDR3 is TGTGCCAGCAGTTATCCGCGCGGTAATACTTATGGCTACACCTTC.

This chain joins TRBV12-3 or TRBV12-4 and TRBJ1-5, with 9 bases identical to TRBD1. The trim removed 1 base at V and 7 bases at J, leaving 11 bases unmatched. CDR3 length equals 17 residues. The CDR3 nucleotides read TGTGCCAGCAGTTTAGGGGGACAGGGAACGGTAACGCAGCCCCAGCATTTT. Protein product: CASSLGGQGTVTQPQHF.

The table lists this clonotype with many counts. A much larger clone lies a single base off, so this may be a read error. V usage is TRBV27 and J usage is TRBJ1-1; no clear D gene. The V end was cut by 5 bases, the J end by 1 base, with 8 bases between. Germline loops: CDR1 MNHEY, CDR2 SMNVEV (reference sequence). The CDR3 has 13 amino acids. This chain's CDR3 is CASSVRENTEAFF. The CDR3 nucleotides are TGTGCCAGCAGTGTGAGGGAGAACACTGAAGCTTTCTTT.

The chain has TRBV4-2 and TRBJ1-1, with 7 bases that match TRBD1. Germline loops: CDR1 LGHNA, CDR2 YNFKEQ. The V gene end was trimmed by 1 base and the J gene end by 4 bases; junction bases not matched to a gene: 9. The CDR3 spans 16 residues. CDR3 residues: CASSQGQGSGGTEAFF. The CDR3 DNA reads as TGTGCCAGCAGCCAAGGACAGGGTTCGGGAGGCACTGAAGCTTTCTTT.

On this clonotype itself: A much bigger clone sits one base away, suggesting this may be a read error. The rearrangement uses TRBV9 and TRBJ1-1; no clear D. The CDR3 runs to 13 residues. Germline V gene lookup returns CDR1 SGDLS and CDR2 YYNGEE. The CDR3 reads CASASRLNTEALF. In DNA, the CDR3 is TGTGCCAGCGCTAGTAGGTTGAACACTGAAGCTTTATTT.

V is TRBV19 and J is TRBJ1-2; 7 bases line up with TRBD1. Germline trimming cut 8 bases from V and 3 bases from J; bases unmatched to any gene: 6. Germline CDR1 and CDR2: LNHDA and SQIVND (reference sequence). The CDR3 extends over 13 amino acids. CDR3 region: CASQTGKDYGYTF. The CDR3 DNA is TGTGCCAGTCAGACAGGGAAGGACTATGGCTACACCTTC.